One and the same sample provided the 5 T cell receptor beta chains below, sequenced in a study of blood T cells in healthy people across ages. Through a sample-barcoded 5' primer and a J-beta primer mix, a second PCR was run for roughly 6 to 12 cycles. Each CDR3 protein gets one entry after TCRdb re-called the 5' RACE reads with MiXCR. Of hundreds of thousands of distinct CDR3 sequences listed, around 45% are singletons. Source material: blood. These receptors were taken from a man between 60 and 70 years old in good health.

The CDR3 sequence: CSGTEVAKNIQYF. In DNA form, the CDR3 reads TGCAGCGGAACAGAGGTAGCCAAAAACATTCAGTACTTC. The chain couples TRBV29-1 to TRBJ2-4; D remains ambiguous. CDR1 is SQVTM, CDR2 ANQGSEA, per germline. This CDR3 is built from 13 residues. The ends were cut back, 7 bases at V and 0 bases at J, with 10 bases in the middle.

The table lists this clonotype with a few counts. The V and J genes are TRBV4-1 and TRBJ2-3, with TRBD2 matching over 7 bases. J was trimmed by 1 base and V by 1 base; bases with no gene match: 14. Germline CDR1 reads MGHRA; CDR2 reads YSYEKL. CDR3 size: 19 residues. CDR3 sequence (DNA): TGCGCCAGCAGCCAAGTTTCTCTCTTCGGGCTAGCGGGCACAGATACGCAGTATTTT. It yields the protein CASSQVSLFGLAGTDTQYF.

The chain couples TRBV5-6 to TRBJ2-7; a weak D match, TRBD1 (5 bases). Per germline, CDR1 SGHDT and CDR2 YYEEEE. This CDR3 is 15 amino acids long. V was cut by 0 bases and J by 3 bases, with 13 bases left in between. The CDR3 nucleotides read TGTGCCAGCAGCTTGGCCCCGGACACCTACTACGAGCAGTACTTC. This encodes CASSLAPDTYYEQYF.

The chain is built from TRBV18 and TRBJ2-5; the D gene is possibly TRBD2 (6 bases). The CDR3 spans 14 residues. CDR1 and CDR2 from the germline V gene are KGHSH and LQKENI. V lost 1 base to trimming and J lost 5 bases, with 11 bases between them. The CDR3 nucleotides are TGTGCCAGCTCACCACGGACTATCGGCGAGACCCAGTACTTC. This gives the protein CASSPRTIGETQYF.

This clonotype showed up just a few times. The chain recombines TRBV29-1 with TRBJ2-1; the D is unclear. Germline values: CDR1 SQVTM, CDR2 ANQGSEA. The V and J ends lost 2 bases and 6 bases respectively, with 17 bases between them. CDR3 length: 15 amino acids. CDR3 bases: TGCAGCGTTGAACTGAACGACAAAAGGAGCAATGAGCAGTTCTTC. The encoded protein is CSVELNDKRSNEQFF.